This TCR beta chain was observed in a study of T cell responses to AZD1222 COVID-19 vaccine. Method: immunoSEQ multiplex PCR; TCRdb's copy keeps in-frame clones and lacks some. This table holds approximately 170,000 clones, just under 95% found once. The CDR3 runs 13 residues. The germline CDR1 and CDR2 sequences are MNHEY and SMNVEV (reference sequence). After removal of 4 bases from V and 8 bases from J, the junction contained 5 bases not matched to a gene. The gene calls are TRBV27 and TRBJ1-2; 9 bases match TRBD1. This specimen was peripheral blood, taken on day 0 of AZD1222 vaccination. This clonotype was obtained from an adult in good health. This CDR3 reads CASSWTGVDGYTF. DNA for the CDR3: TGTGCCAGCAGTTGGACAGGGGTGGACGGCTACACCTTC.